The 26 T cell receptor beta chains in this list originate from one sample, sequenced in a study of Graves' ophthalmopathy and Graves' hyperthyroidism. From RNA, the CDR3 regions of TCR beta chains were amplified and sequenced. RT-PCR in the first round used HTBI primers; a second-round multiplex PCR followed. Via MiXCR, TCRdb re-called the multiplex PCR reads, giving one row per CDR3 protein. The sample lists roughly 600,000 distinct CDR3 sequences, under 40% seen once, with approximately 4.1% in the top ten. Specimen: peripheral blood or thyroid tissue (not recorded which). These receptor sequences come from an adult man with Graves' hyperthyroidism.

This clonotype was counted only a few times. The rearrangement links TRBV6-1 to TRBJ1-5; 8 nucleotides match TRBD1. Looked up from germline, CDR1 is MNHNS and CDR2 is SASEGT. CDR3 length equals 16 residues. With V trimmed by 5 bases and J by 4 bases, 10 bases remained unmatched. The CDR3 region is CASSFQAGTGNQPQHF. DNA for the CDR3: TGTGCCAGCAGTTTCCAGGCCGGGACAGGAAATCAGCCCCAGCATTTT.

This clonotype was counted ten times or more. CDR3 bases: TGTGCCAGCAGCGTCGGGAGCGGCGGAGCTTTCTTT. This gives the protein CASSVGSGGAFF. This chain joins TRBV6-1 and TRBJ1-1; D not resolved. The CDR3 runs 12 residues. The germline V and J ends were trimmed by 6 bases and 10 bases, with 15 bases remaining between them. Germline V lookup: CDR1 MNHNS, CDR2 SASEGT.

This clonotype came up many times. V and J are TRBV5-1 and TRBJ2-5; 8 bases are a match to TRBD2. Germline CDR1 is SGHRS and CDR2 is YFSETQ. The ends lost 1 base at V and 5 bases at J; junction bases unmatched: 7. The CDR3 consists of 15 residues. The DNA for the CDR3 is TGCGCCAGCAGCTTGCCAGCGGGAGAGTTGGAGACCCAGTACTTC. It yields the protein CASSLPAGELETQYF.

This clonotype came up many times. The chain couples TRBV13 to TRBJ2-7, with D possibly being TRBD2 (5 bases). With 0 bases removed from V and 4 bases from J, the gap between germline ends came to 10 bases. In germline, CDR1 is PRHDT, CDR2 FYEKMQ (reference sequence). This CDR3 has 14 amino acids. CDR3 sequence: CASSLGGRGYEQYF. CDR3 DNA: TGTGCCAGCAGCTTAGGAGGACGGGGATACGAGCAGTACTTC.

With respect to this clonotype: A junction boundary mismatches the germline segment, possibly from a read error. The chain uses TRBV6-5 and TRBJ1-3, with unresolved D. CDR3 length: 15 amino acids. Germline CDR1 MNHEY, CDR2 SVGAGI. The CDR3 DNA reads as TGTGCCAGCAGTTATACAGCGAGCTCTGGGAACACCGTATATTTT. Its protein product is CASSYTASSGNTVYF.

The chain has TRBV2 and TRBJ2-2, with 12 nucleotides matching TRBD2. The germline CDR1 and CDR2 sequences are SNHLY and FYNNEI. The CDR3 contains 17 residues. Germline trimming cut 4 bases from V and 6 bases from J; bases unmatched to any gene: 9. This chain's CDR3 is CASSGRLAGGPPGELFF. The DNA of the CDR3 is TGTGCCAGCAGTGGTAGGCTAGCGGGAGGGCCTCCCGGGGAGCTGTTTTTT.

The chain joins TRBV10-1 to TRBJ2-7; D is ambiguous. CDR1 and CDR2 from the germline V gene are WNHNN and SYGVQD (reference sequence). The CDR3 loop spans 13 amino acids. Trimming removed 5 bases from V and 0 bases from J, with 8 bases in between. The CDR3 DNA follows: TGCGCCAGCAGTACGGCGTCCTCCTACGAGCAGTACTTC. Translation: CASSTASSYEQYF.

The V call is TRBV11-2, the J call TRBJ1-1, with D possibly TRBD1 on 5 matching bases. Trimming pared 4 bases from V and 3 bases from J, leaving 15 bases between. CDR1 is SGHAT and CDR2 is FQNNGV in the germline V gene. This CDR3 region has 15 residues. The CDR3 nucleotides are TGTGCCAGCAGCTCCTACGGGGGAGGTGACACTGAAGCTTTCTTT. Amino acids: CASSSYGGGDTEAFF.

This sequence joins TRBV20-1 and TRBJ2-3; no definite D call. Germline assignment: CDR1 DFQATT and CDR2 SNEGSKA (reference sequence). The CDR3 covers 11 residues. Trimming left V 4 bases short and J 4 bases short, with 6 bases between. CDR3 residues: CSAKVSDTQYF. CDR3 bases: TGCAGTGCTAAGGTCTCAGATACGCAGTATTTT.

Points on this clonotype: A junction boundary mismatches the germline segment, possibly from a read error. The J gene is TRBJ2-7, the V gene TRBV5-1; 11 bases agree with TRBD2. The CDR3 covers 14 residues. Germline CDR1 and CDR2: SGHRS and YFSETQ. The CDR3 sequence is CASKLAGDSHEQYF. In DNA, the CDR3 is TGCGCCAGCAAACTAGCGGGAGACTCCCACGAGCAGTACTTC.

This clonotype was recorded many times. The chain recombines TRBV19 with TRBJ1-1, with D maybe TRBD1 (6 bases). V shed 9 bases and J shed 5 bases, with 16 bases lying between them. CDR1 LNHDA and CDR2 SQIVND come from the germline V gene (reference sequence). The CDR3 runs 13 residues. For the CDR3, the DNA is TGTGCCAGCAGCCAACAGGGCGGTACTGAAGCTTTCTTT. It is translated as CASSQQGGTEAFF.

About this clonotype itself: A much larger clonotype is one base distant, so this may be a read error. The genes are TRBV10-1 and TRBJ2-2; 7 bases are a match to TRBD1. From germline, CDR1 is WNHNN and CDR2 SYGVQD (reference sequence). The CDR3 is made up of 15 amino acids. For the CDR3, the DNA is TGCTCCAGCAGGGAGAGACAGGGTCGGACCGGGGAGCTGTTTTTT. This sequence encodes CSSRERQGRTGELFF.

The rearrangement joins TRBV30 to TRBJ2-7; 7 bases match TRBD1. The CDR3 has 13 residues. V trimming: 3 bases; J trimming: 0 bases; junction bases outside the gene matches: 2. Germline lookup yields CDR1 GTSNPN and CDR2 SVGIG (reference sequence). CDR3 coding DNA: TGTGCCTGGAGGGACAGGCACTCCTACGAGCAGTACTTC. Its protein is CAWRDRHSYEQYF.

The sample holds many counts of this clonotype. The rearrangement joins TRBV6-1 to TRBJ1-1; D unclear. The CDR3 spans 15 residues. V lost 3 bases to trimming and J lost 0 bases, with 11 bases between them. The germline V gene encodes CDR1 MNHNS and CDR2 SASEGT. CDR3 in DNA: TGTGCCAGCAGTGACAGGTTCGTTGTGAACACTGAAGCTTTCTTT. Its translation is CASSDRFVVNTEAFF.

This clonotype has just a few counts. The J gene is TRBJ2-1, the V gene TRBV7-9, with TRBD1 identical over 9 bases. After removal of 5 bases from V and 7 bases from J, the junction contained 9 bases not matched to a gene. The germline V gene has CDR1 SEHNR and CDR2 FQNEAQ (reference sequence). The CDR3 covers 15 residues. CDR3 coding DNA: TGTGCCAGCAGCCTTAGGAGGGACAGGGTGAATGAGCAGTTCTTC. Its translation: CASSLRRDRVNEQFF.

This clonotype occurred a few times. V and J are TRBV19 and TRBJ2-5, with 8 nucleotides matching TRBD2. Germline V gives CDR1 LNHDA, CDR2 SQIVND (reference sequence). Losses at the gene ends were 4 bases for V and 1 base for J; bases not matched to a gene: 2. The CDR3 has 14 residues. The CDR3 DNA reads as TGTGCCAGTAGTACGGGGACTAGCCAAGAGACCCAGTACTTC. This translates into CASSTGTSQETQYF.

The V call is TRBV12-3 or TRBV12-4, the J call TRBJ1-5; tentative D call: TRBD1 (5 bases). Deletions cut 1 base from V and 2 bases from J, with 15 bases between. CDR3 length: 17 amino acids. CDR3 protein: CASSLGGAVLRNQPQHF. The CDR3 bases are TGTGCCAGCAGTTTAGGAGGGGCCGTTCTTCGCAATCAGCCCCAGCATTTT.

The rearrangement joins TRBV6-6 to TRBJ2-7, with TRBD1 as a possible D gene (5 bases). Germline CDR1 reads MNHNY; CDR2 reads SVGAGI (reference sequence). This CDR3 has 15 residues. V gave up 0 bases and J gave up 2 bases, with 11 bases separating them. The DNA for the CDR3 is TGTGCCAGCAGTTACTCGGGTGGGGCCCCCTACGAGCAGTACTTC. This codes for CASSYSGGAPYEQYF.

The V call is TRBV29-1, the J call TRBJ1-2; possible D gene TRBD1, 5 bases. Trimming took off 6 bases at V and 7 bases at J, with 18 bases between the two ends. The CDR3 spans 13 residues. Looked up from germline, CDR1 is SQVTM and CDR2 is ANQGSEA. CDR3 sequence (DNA): TGCAGCGTATCAGGGTTGGGTTTTTTTGGCTACACCTTC. It specifies CSVSGLGFFGYTF.

This clonotype was seen repeatedly, ten times or more. V gene TRBV20-1 combines with J gene TRBJ2-5; 7 bases agree with TRBD2. This CDR3 comprises 14 residues. V was clipped by 7 bases and J by 2 bases; unmatched bases: 10. Looked up from germline, CDR1 is DFQATT and CDR2 is SNEGSKA (reference sequence). DNA of the CDR3: TGCAGTGTCCATCCCGGGACTATACAAGAGACCCAGTACTTC. This sequence encodes CSVHPGTIQETQYF.

The chain combines TRBV7-9 with TRBJ2-3, with 7 bases fitting TRBD1. V trimming: 5 bases; J trimming: 6 bases; junction bases outside the gene matches: 2. This CDR3 has 12 residues. Germline assignment: CDR1 SEHNR and CDR2 FQNEAQ (reference sequence). The CDR3 loop reads CASSETGDTQYF. The CDR3 DNA is TGTGCCAGCAGCGAGACAGGGGATACGCAGTATTTT.

The table lists this clonotype with a few counts. The chain recombines TRBV19 with TRBJ2-5, with 8 bases aligning to TRBD2. V lost 3 bases and J lost 4; bases outside the gene matches: 13. This CDR3 region has 17 residues. Germline assignment: CDR1 LNHDA and CDR2 SQIVND (reference sequence). DNA of the CDR3: TGTGCCAGTAGTATCAATCGGGCGGGAGGAATTGGAGAGACCCAGTACTTC. This codes for CASSINRAGGIGETQYF. Together with reference TRBV19 and TRBJ2-5, the CDR3 gives the full variable domain: DGGITQSPKYLFRKEGQNVTLSCEQNLNHDAMYWYRQDPGQGLRLIYYSQIVNDFQKGDIAEGYSVSREKKESFPLTVTSAQKNPTAFYLCASSINRAGGIGETQYFGPGTRLLVL.

This clonotype was observed many times. The V gene is TRBV4-2, the J gene TRBJ1-6, with D perhaps matching TRBD1 (5 bases). Trimming took off 0 bases at V and 7 bases at J, with 10 bases between the two ends. Germline V gives CDR1 LGHNA, CDR2 YNFKEQ. The CDR3 consists of 15 residues. The CDR3 here is CASSQDTEGNSPLHF. In nucleotides, the CDR3 is TGTGCCAGCAGCCAAGATACGGAGGGGAATTCACCCCTCCACTTT.

The CDR3 loop is CATSDPTGGGETQYF. Here the CDR3 DNA reads TGTGCCACCAGTGATCCGACAGGGGGTGGGGAGACCCAGTACTTC. V usage is TRBV24-1 and J usage is TRBJ2-5; 9 bases line up with TRBD1. Germline V gene lookup returns CDR1 KGHDR and CDR2 SFDVKD. V lost 3 bases to trimming and J lost 5 bases; unmatched junction nucleotides: 6. This CDR3 comprises 15 residues.

The chain employs TRBV20-1 and TRBJ2-5; 10 bases line up with TRBD1. The DNA end is more similar to TRBJ2-3, so the J call may be wrong. Germline-derived CDR1 and CDR2 are DFQATT and SNEGSKA (reference sequence). The CDR3 loop spans 12 amino acids. For the CDR3, the DNA is TGCAGTGCTAGTGGACAGGGGGGTACGCAGTATTTT. Translation gives CSASGQGGTQYF.

This chain connects TRBV7-2 to TRBJ2-7; TRBD2 agrees at 8 bases. The end of the DNA is better explained by TRBJ2-1, so the J call may be wrong. CDR1 SGHTA and CDR2 FQGNSA come from the germline V gene. The CDR3 has 16 amino acids. CDR3 region: CASSSPRTSSHNEQFF. The CDR3, as DNA: TGTGCCAGCAGCTCACCAAGGACTAGCAGCCACAATGAGCAGTTCTTC.